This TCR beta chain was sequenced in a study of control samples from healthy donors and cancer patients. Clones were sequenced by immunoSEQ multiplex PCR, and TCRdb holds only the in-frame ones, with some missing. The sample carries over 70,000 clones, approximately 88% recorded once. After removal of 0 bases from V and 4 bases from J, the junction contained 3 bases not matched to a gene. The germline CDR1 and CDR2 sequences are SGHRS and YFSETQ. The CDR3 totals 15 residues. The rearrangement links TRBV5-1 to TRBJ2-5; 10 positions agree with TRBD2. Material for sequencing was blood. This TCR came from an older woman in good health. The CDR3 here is CASSLDGLAVETQYF. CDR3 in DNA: TGCGCCAGCAGCTTGGACGGACTAGCGGTAGAGACCCAGTACTTC.